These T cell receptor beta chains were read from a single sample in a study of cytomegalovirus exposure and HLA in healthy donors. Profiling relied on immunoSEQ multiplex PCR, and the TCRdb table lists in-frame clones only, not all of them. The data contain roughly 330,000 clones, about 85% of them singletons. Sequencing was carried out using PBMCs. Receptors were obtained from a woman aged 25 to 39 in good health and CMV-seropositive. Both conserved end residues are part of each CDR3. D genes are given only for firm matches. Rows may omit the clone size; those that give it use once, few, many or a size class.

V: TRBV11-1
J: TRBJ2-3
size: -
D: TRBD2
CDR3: CASSFPRGSLTDTQYF
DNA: TGTGCCAGCAGCTTCCCACGCGGGAGTTTGACAGATACGCAGTATTTT

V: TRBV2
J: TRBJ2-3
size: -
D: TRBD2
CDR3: CASQGLAGSGTDTQYF
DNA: TGTGCCAGCCAGGGACTAGCGGGATCTGGCACAGATACGCAGTATTTT

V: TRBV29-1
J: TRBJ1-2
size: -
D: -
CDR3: CSACPEGLSYGYTF
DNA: TGCAGCGCCTGTCCGGAGGGATTGAGCTATGGCTACACCTTC

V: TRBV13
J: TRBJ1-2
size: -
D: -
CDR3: CASSLRVSGRSNYGYTF
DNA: TGTGCCAGCAGCTTAAGGGTCAGTGGTAGGTCGAACTATGGCTACACCTTC

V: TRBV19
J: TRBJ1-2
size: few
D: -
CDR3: CASSMGDYGYTF
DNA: TGTGCCAGTAGTATGGGGGACTATGGCTACACCTTC

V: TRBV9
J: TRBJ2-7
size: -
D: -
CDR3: CASSTSGTFSYEQYF
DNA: TGTGCCAGCAGTACCTCCGGGACTTTCTCCTACGAGCAGTACTTC

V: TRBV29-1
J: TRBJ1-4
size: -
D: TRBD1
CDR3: CSVDTGARVFF
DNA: TGCAGCGTTGATACAGGGGCTAGGGTGTTTTTT

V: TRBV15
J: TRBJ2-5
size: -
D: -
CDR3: CATSRDLMAETQYF
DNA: TGTGCCACCAGCAGAGATCTAATGGCGGAGACCCAGTACTTC

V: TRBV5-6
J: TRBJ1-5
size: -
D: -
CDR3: CASSDLTGNQPQHF
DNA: TGTGCCAGCAGCGACCTTACAGGGAATCAGCCCCAGCATTTT

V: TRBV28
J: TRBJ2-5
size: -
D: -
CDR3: CASRNRFQETQYF
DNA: TGTGCCAGCAGAAACAGGTTCCAAGAGACCCAGTACTTC

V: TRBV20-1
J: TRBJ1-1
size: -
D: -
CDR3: CSAITSKAFF
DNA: TGCAGTGCTATTACCTCGAAAGCTTTCTTT

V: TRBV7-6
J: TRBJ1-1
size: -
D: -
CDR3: CASRDSPNTEAFF
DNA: TGTGCCAGCAGGGACAGCCCGAACACTGAAGCTTTCTTT

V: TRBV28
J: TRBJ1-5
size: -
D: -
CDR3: CASRSGNQPQHF
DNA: TGTGCCTCCCGGTCGGGCAATCAGCCCCAGCATTTT

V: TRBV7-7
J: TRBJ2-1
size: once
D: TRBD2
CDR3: CASSLRLAGAPGNEQFF
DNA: TGTGCCAGCAGCCTCCGACTAGCGGGAGCGCCCGGAAATGAGCAGTTCTTC

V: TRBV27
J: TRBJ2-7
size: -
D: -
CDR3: CASSFRGAEQYF
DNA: TGTGCCAGCAGTTTCCGGGGGGCCGAGCAGTACTTC

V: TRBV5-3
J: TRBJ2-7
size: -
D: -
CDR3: CASTLNPGLAYEQYF
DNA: TGTGCCAGCACCCTGAACCCGGGACTCGCCTACGAGCAGTACTTC

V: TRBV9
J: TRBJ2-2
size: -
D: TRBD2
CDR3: CASSVFSGGRGTGELFF
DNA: TGTGCCAGCAGCGTTTTTAGCGGGGGGCGGGGCACCGGGGAGCTGTTTTTT

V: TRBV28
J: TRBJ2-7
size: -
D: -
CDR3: CASKGPNRSYEQYF
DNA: TGTGCCAGCAAGGGTCCTAATCGCTCCTACGAGCAGTACTTC

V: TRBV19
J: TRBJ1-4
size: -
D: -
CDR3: CASSRMDGSNEKLFF
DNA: TGTGCCAGTAGTAGAATGGACGGATCTAATGAAAAACTGTTTTTT

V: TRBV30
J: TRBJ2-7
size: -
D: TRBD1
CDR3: CAWSAGGEQYF
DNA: TGTGCCTGGAGTGCAGGGGGCGAGCAGTACTTC

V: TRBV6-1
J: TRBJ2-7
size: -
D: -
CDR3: CASSEETGFYEQYF
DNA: TGTGCCAGCAGTGAAGAAACAGGGTTCTACGAGCAGTACTTC

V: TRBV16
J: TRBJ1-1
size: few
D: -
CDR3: CASSQKPRNTEAFF
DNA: TGTGCCAGCAGCCAAAAACCCAGGAACACTGAAGCTTTCTTT

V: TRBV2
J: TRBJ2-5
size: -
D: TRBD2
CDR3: CARTGLAGVAQETQYF
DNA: TGTGCCAGGACGGGACTAGCGGGGGTCGCCCAAGAGACCCAGTACTTC

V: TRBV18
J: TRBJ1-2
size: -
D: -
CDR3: CASSGATRDYGYTF
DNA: TGTGCCAGTTCAGGGGCTACAAGGGACTATGGCTACACCTTC

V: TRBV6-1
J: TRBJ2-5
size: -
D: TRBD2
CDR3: CASREFLAGGETQYF
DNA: TGTGCCAGCAGAGAATTCCTAGCGGGGGGTGAGACCCAGTACTTC

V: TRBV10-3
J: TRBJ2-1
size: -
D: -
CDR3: CAISVQDYNEQFF
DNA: TGTGCCATCAGTGTCCAGGATTACAATGAGCAGTTCTTC

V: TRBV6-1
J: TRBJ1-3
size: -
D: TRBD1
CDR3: CASSEFDRGSNTIYF
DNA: TGTGCCAGCAGTGAATTCGACAGGGGAAGTAACACCATATATTTT

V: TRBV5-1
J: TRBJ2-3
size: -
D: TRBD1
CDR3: CASSSTGQGRKMEPDTQYF
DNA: TGCGCCAGCAGCTCGACGGGACAGGGTCGAAAAATGGAACCAGATACGCAGTATTTT

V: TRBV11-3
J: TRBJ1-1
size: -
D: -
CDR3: CASSLARGSTEAFF
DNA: TGTGCCAGCAGCTTAGCGCGGGGGAGCACTGAAGCTTTCTTT

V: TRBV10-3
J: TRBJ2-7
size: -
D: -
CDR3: CAISELRTASYEQYF
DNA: TGTGCCATCAGTGAGTTAAGGACGGCCTCCTACGAGCAGTACTTC

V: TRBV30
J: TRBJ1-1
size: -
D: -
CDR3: CAWSAAQNTEAFF
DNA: TGTGCCTGGAGCGCTGCGCAGAACACTGAAGCTTTCTTT

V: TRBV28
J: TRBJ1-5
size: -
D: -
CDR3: CASSLFARYQPQHF
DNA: TGTGCCAGCAGTTTATTCGCGAGATATCAGCCCCAGCATTTT

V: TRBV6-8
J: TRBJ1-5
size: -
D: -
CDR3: CASYHANQPQHF
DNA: TGTGCCAGCTACCATGCCAATCAGCCCCAGCATTTT